One and the same sample provided the 10 T cell receptor beta chains below, sequenced in a study of blood T cell repertoires in COVID-19. Method: immunoSEQ multiplex PCR; TCRdb's copy keeps in-frame clones and lacks some. The sample has around 63,000 clones, more than 65% seen once. Specimen: peripheral blood. These receptors were collected from a woman aged 70-85 years with acute or convalescent COVID-19.

This chain joins TRBV7-3 and TRBJ1-6; unclear D gene. CDR3 length: 13 residues. Germline CDR1 reads SGHTA; CDR2 reads FQGTGA. V dropped 2 bases and J dropped 8 bases, with 7 bases sitting between them. CDR3 coding DNA: TGTGCCAGCAGCTTAGCCGGAGATTCACCCCTCCACTTT. Translated: CASSLAGDSPLHF.

V is TRBV19 and J is TRBJ1-2; D call uncertain. The germline CDR1 and CDR2 sequences are LNHDA and SQIVND (reference sequence). Trimming pared 1 base from V and 4 bases from J, leaving 7 bases between. The CDR3 covers 13 residues. The CDR3 sequence is CASSIGDIYGYTF. CDR3 in DNA: TGTGCCAGTAGTATAGGAGATATCTATGGCTACACCTTC. The full variable domain, rest sourced from reference TRBV19 and TRBJ1-2, is DGGITQSPKYLFRKEGQNVTLSCEQNLNHDAMYWYRQDPGQGLRLIYYSQIVNDFQKGDIAEGYSVSREKKESFPLTVTSAQKNPTAFYLCASSIGDIYGYTFGSGTRLTVV.

The chain employs TRBV6-5 and TRBJ2-1; D not resolved. Trimming pared 0 bases from V and 12 bases from J, leaving 18 bases between. CDR3 size: 15 residues. Germline values: CDR1 MNHEY, CDR2 SVGAGI. Here the CDR3 reads CASSYSQATPFGQFF. In nucleotides, the CDR3 is TGTGCCAGCAGTTACTCTCAGGCTACCCCCTTTGGGCAGTTCTTC.

The V gene is TRBV6-5, the J gene TRBJ2-3; weak D call: TRBD1 (5 bases). V was shortened by 2 bases and J by 3 bases, with 12 bases between the two germline ends. CDR3 length: 15 amino acids. Germline V lookup: CDR1 MNHEY, CDR2 SVGAGI. CDR3 loop: CASSYGQGGTDTQYF. In DNA form, the CDR3 reads TGTGCCAGCAGTTACGGGCAGGGCGGAACAGATACGCAGTATTTT.

V usage is TRBV7-9 and J usage is TRBJ2-1, with 8 nucleotides matching TRBD1. V shed 7 bases and J 10 bases; nucleotides not matched to a gene: 6. The CDR3 has 12 residues. The germline V gene has CDR1 SEHNR and CDR2 FQNEAQ (reference sequence). The CDR3: CASTSGQGEQFF. Written as DNA, the CDR3 is TGTGCCAGCACCTCAGGACAGGGCGAGCAGTTCTTC.

V is TRBV10-3 and J is TRBJ1-5; D gene ambiguous. The V gene's germline CDR1 is ENHRY and CDR2 SYGVKD. V lost 4 bases and J lost 3, with 4 bases in between. The CDR3 has 12 amino acids. CDR3 loop: CAISADNQPQHF. In DNA, the CDR3 is TGTGCCATCAGTGCAGACAATCAGCCCCAGCATTTT.

The chain links TRBV5-6 to TRBJ2-7; the match to TRBD1 covers 7 bases. Germline CDR1 SGHDT, CDR2 YYEEEE. The ends lost 4 bases at V and 2 bases at J; junction bases unmatched: 12. This CDR3 has 16 residues. CDR3: CASSPLDRDIPYEQYF. The CDR3 nucleotides are TGTGCCAGCAGCCCTCTAGACAGGGATATTCCCTACGAGCAGTACTTC.

This clone has more than one count but fewer than ten. This chain links TRBV7-9 with TRBJ2-7; D not certain. V lost 0 bases and J lost 0, with 6 bases in between. The length of the CDR3 is 14 residues. CDR1 SEHNR and CDR2 FQNEAQ come from the germline V gene (reference sequence). The CDR3 DNA is TGTGCCAGCAGCTTAGCGCCGAGCTCCTACGAGCAGTACTTC. It is translated as CASSLAPSSYEQYF.

The J gene is TRBJ2-1, the V gene TRBV28, with 8 bases that match TRBD2. J was trimmed by 3 bases and V by 5 bases; bases with no gene match: 12. Per the germline V gene, CDR1 is MDHEN and CDR2 is SYDVKM. The CDR3 sequence is 17 residues long. The CDR3 spells CASSTLRSAGVYNEQFF. The CDR3 DNA sequence: TGTGCCAGCAGTACCCTAAGATCAGCGGGAGTCTACAATGAGCAGTTCTTC.

This CDR3 is CASSHLLAGGPIETQYF. CDR3 sequence (DNA): TGTGCCAGCAGCCACTTACTAGCGGGGGGGCCGATAGAGACCCAGTACTTC. J is TRBJ2-5 and V is TRBV3-1 (or the pseudogene TRBV3-2); 13 bases map to TRBD2. V trimming: 3 bases; J trimming: 4 bases; junction bases outside the gene matches: 8. There are 17 residues in the CDR3. The germline CDR1 and CDR2 sequences are LGHDT and YNNKEL (reference sequence).